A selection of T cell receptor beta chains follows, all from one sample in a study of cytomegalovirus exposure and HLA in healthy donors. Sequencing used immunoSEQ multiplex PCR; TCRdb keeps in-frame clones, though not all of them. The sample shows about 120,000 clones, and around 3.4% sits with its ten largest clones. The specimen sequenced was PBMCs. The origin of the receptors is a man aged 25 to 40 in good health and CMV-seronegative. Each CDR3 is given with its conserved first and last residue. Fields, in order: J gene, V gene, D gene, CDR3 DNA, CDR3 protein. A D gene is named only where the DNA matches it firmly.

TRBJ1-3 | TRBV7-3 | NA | TGTGCCAGCAGCTTAACGGGCAGTTCTGGAAACACCATATATTTT | CASSLTGSSGNTIYF
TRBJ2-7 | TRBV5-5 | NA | TGTGCCAGCAGCCTAAGCGGGCGCGAGCAGTACTTC | CASSLSGREQYF
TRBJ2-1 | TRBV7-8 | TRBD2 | TGTGCCAGCAGCTTTTGGACTAGCGGGGGGGCCTACAATGAGCAGTTCTTC | CASSFWTSGGAYNEQFF
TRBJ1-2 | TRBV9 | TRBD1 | TGTGCCAGCAGCCCACAACCCACAGGGGGTGAAGGCTACACCTTC | CASSPQPTGGEGYTF
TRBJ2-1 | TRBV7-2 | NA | TGTGCCAGCAGCTTAGAGTGGATAGGGGACAATGAGCAGTTCTTC | CASSLEWIGDNEQFF
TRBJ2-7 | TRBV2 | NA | TGTGCCAGCAGTATCCTACAGGAATACGAGCAGTACTTC | CASSILQEYEQYF
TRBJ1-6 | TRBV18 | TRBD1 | TGTGCCAGCTCACAAACCGCGGACAGGGGAGCGTCCTCCTATAATTCACCCCTCCACTTT | CASSQTADRGASSYNSPLHF
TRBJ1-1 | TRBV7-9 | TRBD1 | TGTGCCAGCAGCTTACAGGGGGCCACTGAAGCTTTCTTT | CASSLQGATEAFF
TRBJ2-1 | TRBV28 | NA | TGTGCCAGCACCCTACCGGGACAATACAATGAGCAGTTCTTC | CASTLPGQYNEQFF
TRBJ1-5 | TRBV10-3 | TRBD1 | TGTGCCATCAGCCCCGACAGGGAATCAGCCCAGCATTTT | CAISPDRESAQHF
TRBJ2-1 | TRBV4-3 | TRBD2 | TGCGCCAGCAGCCAAGATGGTGCGGGGGGCTACTGGGGTGAGCAGTTCTTC | CASSQDGAGGYWGEQFF
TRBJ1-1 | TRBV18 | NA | TGTGCCAGCTCACCCCGGGGGGGTGAAGCTTTCTTT | CASSPRGGEAFF
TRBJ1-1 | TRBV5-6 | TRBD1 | TGTGCCAGCAGCTTTTTAGGACAGGGGGCTGAAGCTTTCTTT | CASSFLGQGAEAFF
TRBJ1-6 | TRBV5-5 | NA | TGTGCCAGCAGCTTAACAGCCTCCTTTTCACCCCTCCACTTT | CASSLTASFSPLHF
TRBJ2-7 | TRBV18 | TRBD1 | TGTGCCAGCTCTTCTCCAACGGGACAGGGGCCCTACGAGCAGTACTTC | CASSSPTGQGPYEQYF
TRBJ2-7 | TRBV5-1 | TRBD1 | TGCGCCAGCAGCCCTCGGACAGGGGGCGCCCGGCAGTACTTC | CASSPRTGGARQYF
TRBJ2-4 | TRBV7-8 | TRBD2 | TGTGCCAGCAGCTTAGCGTATTTGGCGGGGGGGATAATGATGATTCAGTACTTC | CASSLAYLAGGIMMIQYF
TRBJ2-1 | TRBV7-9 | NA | TGTGCCAGCAGCTTAGGGGGCGGGACTGCGGTATTAGGTGAGCAGTTCTTC | CASSLGGGTAVLGEQFF
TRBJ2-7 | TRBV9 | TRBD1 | TGTGCCAGCAGCGTAGGGGGACAGCTTCTGGACCACGAGCAGTACTTC | CASSVGGQLLDHEQYF
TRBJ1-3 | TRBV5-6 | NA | TGTGCCAGCAGCTTCGCGAGCTCTGGAAACACCATATATTTT | CASSFASSGNTIYF
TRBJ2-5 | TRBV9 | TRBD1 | TGTGCCAGCAGCGTGGGACAGGGGGCTTGGGAGACCCAGTACTTC | CASSVGQGAWETQYF
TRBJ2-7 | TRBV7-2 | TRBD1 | TGTGCCAGCAGCCATCAGGGGGACGGACCTTACGAGCAGTACTTC | CASSHQGDGPYEQYF
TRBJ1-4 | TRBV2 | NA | TGTGCCAGCAGCCAAGGGGGTTACGAAAAACTGTTTTTT | CASSQGGYEKLFF
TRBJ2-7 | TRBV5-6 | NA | TGTGCCAGCAGCCCCGGGAGAACCTACGAGCAGTACTTC | CASSPGRTYEQYF
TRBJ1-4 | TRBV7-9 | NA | TGTGCCAGCCGAGGGCTATCTAATGAAAAACTGTTTTTT | CASRGLSNEKLFF
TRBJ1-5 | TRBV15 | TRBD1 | TGTGCCACCAGCAGAGATCGGTCCGGGACAGGGTTGTACCAGCCCCAGCATTTT | CATSRDRSGTGLYQPQHF
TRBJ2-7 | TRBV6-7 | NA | TGTGCCACCCAGCGGCCCGAGGGGGCCTACGAGCAGTACTTC | CATQRPEGAYEQYF
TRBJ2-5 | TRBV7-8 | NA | TGTGCCAGCAGCTTTAGGGGGAGAAAAGAGACCCAGTACTTC | CASSFRGRKETQYF
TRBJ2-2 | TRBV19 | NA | TGTGCCAGTAGTATTGCGGTTAAGGGGCCCGGGGAGCTGTTTTTT | CASSIAVKGPGELFF
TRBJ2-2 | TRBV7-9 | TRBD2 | TGTGCCAGCAGCGTCGGGGGGGGATCGAACACCGGGGAGCTGTTTTTT | CASSVGGGSNTGELFF
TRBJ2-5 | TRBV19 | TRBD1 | TGTGCCAGTAGTATCCCGGGACAGCAAGAGACCCAGTACTTC | CASSIPGQQETQYF
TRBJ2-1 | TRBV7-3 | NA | TGTGCCAGCAGCTTATCCTCAGTCCCAGAGGATGAGCAGTTCTTC | CASSLSSVPEDEQFF
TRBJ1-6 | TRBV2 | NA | TGTGCCAGCAGTGCGACGGGGCCCCGAGGGGGACCCCTCCACTTT | CASSATGPRGGPLHF
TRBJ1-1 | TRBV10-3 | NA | TGTGCCACCGGACAGTGGAACACTGAAGCTTTCTTT | CATGQWNTEAFF
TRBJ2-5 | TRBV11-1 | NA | TGTGCCAGCAGCTCTCTGGAGACCCAGTACTTC | CASSSLETQYF
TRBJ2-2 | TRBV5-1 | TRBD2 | TGCGCCAGCAGCCCCGAAGGGAGGGGACTGAACACCGGGGAGCTGTTTTTT | CASSPEGRGLNTGELFF
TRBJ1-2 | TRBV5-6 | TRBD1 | TGTGCCAGCAGCCCTGGACAGGGAAGTTACTATGGCTACACCTTC | CASSPGQGSYYGYTF
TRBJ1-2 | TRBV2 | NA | TGTGCCAGCAATTGGGCAGGGGAGCTAGAGGGCTACACCTTC | CASNWAGELEGYTF
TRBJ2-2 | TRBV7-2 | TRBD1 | TGTGCCAGCAGCTTAGGGACAGGGAAGCGTGGGGAGCTGTTTTTT | CASSLGTGKRGELFF
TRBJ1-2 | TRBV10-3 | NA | TGTGCCACCGGCGACATTAGGGACATTGGCTACACCTTC | CATGDIRDIGYTF
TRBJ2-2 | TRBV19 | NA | TGTGCCAGTAGTATAGATAGGACACTGAACACCGGGGAGCTGTTTTTT | CASSIDRTLNTGELFF
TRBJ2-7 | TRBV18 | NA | TGTGCCAGCTCACCATCCGGGGGTTCCCTCGTCGAGCAGTACTTC | CASSPSGGSLVEQYF
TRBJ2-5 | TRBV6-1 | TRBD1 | TGTGCCAGCAGTTTACAGGGGTCGGAGACCCAGTACTTC | CASSLQGSETQYF
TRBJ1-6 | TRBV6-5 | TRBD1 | TGTGCCAGCAGTCCCGGACAGGGGGATGTGTCACCCCTCCACTTT | CASSPGQGDVSPLHF
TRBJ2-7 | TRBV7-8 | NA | TGTGCCAGCAGCTTAGACCAGGGGTTCTACGAGCAGTACTTC | CASSLDQGFYEQYF
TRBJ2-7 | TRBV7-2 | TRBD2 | TGTGCCAGCAGCTCTAGCGGGGCGAACTACGAGCAGTACTTC | CASSSSGANYEQYF
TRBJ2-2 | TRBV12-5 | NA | TGTGCTAGTGGTGCGTTGGCCGGGGAGCTGTTTTTT | CASGALAGELFF
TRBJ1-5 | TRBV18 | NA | TGTGCCAGCTCACCGGACCTATCAGGGGAGCCCCAGCATTTT | CASSPDLSGEPQHF
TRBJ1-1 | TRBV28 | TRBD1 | TGTGCCAGCAGTTTAGCTAGGACAGGGGGCGCTTCTATGGCTTTCTTT | CASSLARTGGASMAFF
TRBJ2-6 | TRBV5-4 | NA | TGTGCCAGCAGCCGGATGACAGCGACTGGGGCCAACGTCCTGACTTTC | CASSRMTATGANVLTF
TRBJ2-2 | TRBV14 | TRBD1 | TGTGCCAGCAGCCGCATCCGGGACAGGGGGCCGGGTAGGACCGGGGAGCTGTTTTTT | CASSRIRDRGPGRTGELFF
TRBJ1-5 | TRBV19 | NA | TGTGCCAGTAGTACCCCTTTCCCGCCCCAGCATTTT | CASSTPFPPQHF
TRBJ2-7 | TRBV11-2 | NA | TGTGCCAGCAGCTTAGGTTGGGACTCCGCCTACGAGCAGTACTTC | CASSLGWDSAYEQYF
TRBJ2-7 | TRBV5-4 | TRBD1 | TGTGCCAGCAGCTTGGCCGGGACAGGGGGCAATTACGAGCAGTACTTC | CASSLAGTGGNYEQYF
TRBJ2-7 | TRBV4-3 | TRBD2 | TGCGCCAGCAGCCAATTCTATAGCGGGGGCGAGCAGTACTTC | CASSQFYSGGEQYF
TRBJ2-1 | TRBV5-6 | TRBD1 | TGTGCCAGCAGCCCGGGACAGGGGGCTTGGGATGAGCAGTTCTTC | CASSPGQGAWDEQFF
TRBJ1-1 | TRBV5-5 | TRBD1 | TGTGCCAGCAGCCTGGGACAGACTTACCAAGCTTTCTTT | CASSLGQTYQAFF
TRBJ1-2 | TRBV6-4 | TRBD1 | TGTGCCAGCAGTTCACAGGGGGCGCTGGGAAACTATGGCTACACCTTC | CASSSQGALGNYGYTF
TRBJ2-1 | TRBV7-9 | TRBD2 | TGTGCCAGCAGACTGACTAGGGGACTAATAAAACACTCCCACAATGAGCAGTTCTTC | CASRLTRGLIKHSHNEQFF